Shown below are 30 T cell receptor beta chains from a single sample sequenced in a study of blood T cells in healthy people across ages. A second about 7 to 12 cycle PCR used barcoded and J-beta primers. TCRdb called the 5' RACE reads again in MiXCR, with one record for every CDR3 protein. The sample includes about 670,000 distinct CDR3 sequences, 52% of them seen just once. Sequenced material: blood. The receptors here all came from a woman of 80 years or more in good health.

The chain recombines TRBV4-3 with TRBJ2-5; TRBD2 might be the D (5 bases). V was shortened by 1 base and J by 2 bases, with 14 bases between the two germline ends. The CDR3 loop spans 16 amino acids. Germline CDR1 is LGHNA and CDR2 is YSLEER. CDR3 nucleotides: TGCGCCAGCAGCCAAGGTGTTGAGGGTCGTCAAGAGACCCAGTACTTC. Its translation: CASSQGVEGRQETQYF.

V is TRBV3-1 and J is TRBJ2-1; the match to TRBD2 covers 9 bases. CDR1 and CDR2 from the germline V gene are LGHDT and YNNKEL (reference sequence). J was trimmed by 4 bases and V by 7 bases; bases with no gene match: 8. The CDR3 loop spans 15 amino acids. The CDR3 loop is CASTQTSGLYNEQFF. The CDR3 DNA follows: TGTGCCAGCACCCAGACTAGCGGCTTATACAATGAGCAGTTCTTC.

V gene TRBV28 combines with J gene TRBJ2-7; TRBD2 matches 12 bases. The CDR3 runs to 14 residues. CDR1 MDHEN and CDR2 SYDVKM come from the germline V gene. J was trimmed by 6 bases and V by 5 bases; bases with no gene match: 5. This chain's CDR3 is CASSASGRASEQYF. The CDR3 nucleotides read TGTGCCAGCAGTGCTAGCGGGAGGGCCTCCGAGCAGTACTTC.

V gene TRBV18 combines with J gene TRBJ2-4; maybe TRBD1 (6 bases). With 1 base removed from V and 8 bases from J, the gap between germline ends came to 6 bases. Germline V gene sequence: CDR1 KGHSH, CDR2 LQKENI. The CDR3 sequence is 12 residues long. The CDR3 bases are TGTGCCAGCTCACCACAGGGGGACATTCAGTACTTC. This encodes CASSPQGDIQYF. Drawing the rest from reference TRBV18 and TRBJ2-4, the complete variable domain is NAGVMQNPRHLVRRRGQEARLRCSPMKGHSHVYWYRQLPEEGLKFMVYLQKENIIDESGMPKERFSAEFPKEGPSILRIQQVVRGDSAAYFCASSPQGDIQYFGAGTRLSVL.

The chain combines TRBV2 with TRBJ2-5; tentative D call: TRBD1 (5 bases). CDR1 and CDR2 from the germline V gene are SNHLY and FYNNEI. With 5 bases removed from V and 4 bases from J, the gap between germline ends came to 14 bases. The CDR3 has 14 amino acids. The CDR3 DNA reads as TGTGCCAGCAGTTCCAGGGCAAGGGGAGAGACCCAGTACTTC. Amino acid sequence: CASSSRARGETQYF. Full variable domain (missing parts from reference TRBV2 and TRBJ2-5): EPEVTQTPSHQVTQMGQEVILRCVPISNHLYFYWYRQILGQKVEFLVSFYNNEISEKSEIFDDQFSVERPDGSNFTLKIRSTKLEDSAMYFCASSSRARGETQYFGPGTRLLVL.

The V gene is TRBV12-3 or TRBV12-4, the J gene TRBJ1-4, with D hard to call. The CDR3 spans 16 residues. V lost 6 bases, J lost 4 bases, and 18 bases lay in between. The DNA for the CDR3 is TGTGCCAGCAGCAATAAAGGCAGGCCCCGTAATGAAAAACTGTTTTTT. This encodes CASSNKGRPRNEKLFF.

Of note for this clonotype: This may be a read error: a much more frequent sequence differs by one nucleotide. The rearrangement links TRBV6-6 to TRBJ2-7; 9 nucleotides line up with TRBD2. With V trimmed by 7 bases and J by 1 base, 8 bases remained unmatched. Germline V CDR1 and CDR2: MNHNY, SVGAGI (reference sequence). The CDR3 spans 15 residues. CDR3 amino acids: CASNSGLASSYEQYF. The CDR3 DNA sequence: TGTGCCAGCAATTCTGGACTAGCGTCTTCCTACGAGCAGTACTTC.

For this clonotype: A much larger clone lies one base from this, so it may be a read error. The rearrangement links TRBV10-3 to TRBJ2-7, with unresolved D. Per the germline V gene, CDR1 is ENHRY and CDR2 is SYGVKD. V shed 7 bases and J shed 0 bases, with 13 bases lying between them. The CDR3 is made up of 14 amino acids. CDR3 sequence (DNA): TGTGCCATCACCCGGACCGTGAGCTCCTACGAGCAGTACTTC. This sequence encodes CAITRTVSSYEQYF.

The chain uses TRBV7-9 and TRBJ2-5; 12 nucleotides align to TRBD2. The CDR3 spans 18 residues. Germline-derived CDR1 and CDR2 are SEHNR and FQNEAQ (reference sequence). The V and J ends lost 10 bases and 1 base, in that order; junction bases with no gene match: 16. Here the CDR3 reads CAILQGGLAGGIQETQYF. The CDR3 DNA reads as TGTGCCATCCTACAAGGGGGGCTAGCGGGAGGGATCCAAGAGACCCAGTACTTC.

This clonotype was seen just once. Germline and junction disagree at one end, which may indicate a read error. The chain couples TRBV27 to TRBJ1-1; 7 bases match TRBD1. The CDR3 consists of 17 residues. Germline V gives CDR1 MNHEY, CDR2 SMNVEV (reference sequence). CDR3 protein: CASSYRDSGLRNTEVFF. DNA for the CDR3: TGTGCCAGCAGTTACCGGGACAGCGGCCTTAGGAACACTGAAGTTTTCTTT.

This chain uses TRBV20-1 with TRBJ1-5; no firm D call. CDR3 length equals 14 residues. The germline CDR1 and CDR2 sequences are DFQATT and SNEGSKA (reference sequence). V lost 3 bases and J 4 bases, leaving 13 bases between the germline ends. The CDR3 coding sequence is TGCAGTGCTAGTCGGACGGGAGGTAATCAGCCCCAGCATTTT. Protein product: CSASRTGGNQPQHF.

About this clonotype itself: A much larger clone sits a single nucleotide away, making a read error possible. This rearrangement joins TRBV28 to TRBJ2-1; 9 bases map to TRBD2. The better agreement between TRBJ2-7 and the DNA end casts doubt on the J call. The CDR3 sequence is 16 residues long. Germline CDR1 reads MDHEN; CDR2 reads SYDVKM. This CDR3 is CASSPWREGSYNEQYF. The CDR3 coding sequence is TGTGCCAGCAGCCCCTGGCGGGAGGGCTCCTACAATGAGCAGTACTTC.

The chain uses TRBV10-3 and TRBJ2-2, with 13 nucleotides matching TRBD2. CDR1 and CDR2 (germline): ENHRY, SYGVKD. J lost 6 bases, V lost 3 bases, and 4 bases had no gene match. This CDR3 has 16 residues. The CDR3 reads CAISEGLAGEAGELFF. In DNA, the CDR3 is TGTGCCATCAGTGAAGGACTAGCGGGGGAGGCCGGGGAGCTGTTTTTT.

As regards this clonotype: Relative to the germline gene, one junction end is altered; a read error may explain this. The rearrangement uses TRBV12-3 or TRBV12-4 and TRBJ1-5; tentative D call: TRBD1 (5 bases). The CDR3 consists of 15 residues. The CDR3 DNA reads TGTGCCAGCAGTTTTGGGGCGTCTAGCAACCAGCCCCAGCATTTT. Amino acids: CASSFGASSNQPQHF.

This clonotype was observed many times. V usage is TRBV9 and J usage is TRBJ2-1; 7 nucleotides agree with TRBD2. CDR1 and CDR2 from the germline V gene are SGDLS and YYNGEE. This CDR3 is 14 amino acids long. The J segment lost 5 bases and the V segment lost 2 bases, leaving 4 bases of the junction unmatched. The CDR3: CASSVHAGDNEQFF. The CDR3 DNA follows: TGTGCCAGCAGCGTTCACGCGGGGGACAATGAGCAGTTCTTC.

At least ten counts were recorded for this clonotype. The chain recombines TRBV5-1 with TRBJ1-1, with TRBD1 matching over 7 bases. Per the germline V gene, CDR1 is SGHRS and CDR2 is YFSETQ. J lost 0 bases, V lost 3 bases, and 2 bases had no gene match. The CDR3 length is 14 residues. This CDR3 is CASSSDRMNTEAFF. As DNA, the CDR3 is TGCGCCAGCAGCTCGGACAGGATGAACACTGAAGCTTTCTTT.

This clonotype was recorded a few times. This CDR3 reads CASSQDDRRNQPQHF. CDR3 DNA sequence: TGTGCCAGCAGCCAGGACGACAGACGCAATCAGCCCCAGCATTTT. The chain uses TRBV4-2 and TRBJ1-5, with D possibly being TRBD1 (5 bases). CDR1 is LGHNA and CDR2 is YNFKEQ in the germline V gene. The CDR3 runs to 15 residues. The V end lost 3 bases, the J end lost 2 bases, and 11 bases lay between the germline ends.

The chain recombines TRBV12-3 or TRBV12-4 with TRBJ1-2, with no clear D. CDR3 size: 15 residues. V lost 3 bases and J lost 6, with 17 bases in between. The CDR3 DNA is TGTGCCAGCAGTTTTTGGAGCTCCTCCGGGGATGGCTACACCTTC. Its protein product is CASSFWSSSGDGYTF.

This chain connects TRBV29-1 to TRBJ2-1; D might be TRBD2 (5 bases). CDR1 is SQVTM and CDR2 is ANQGSEA in the germline V gene. The CDR3 extends over 11 amino acids. V shed 7 bases and J shed 5 bases, with 9 bases lying between them. CDR3 DNA sequence: TGCAGCGGGAGGATACACAATGAGCAGTTCTTC. This translates into CSGRIHNEQFF.

The gene calls are TRBV12-3 or TRBV12-4 and TRBJ2-7; 12 nucleotides line up with TRBD2. The J call may be faulty, since TRBJ2-5 better matches the DNA end. CDR3 length: 21 residues. The CDR3 DNA follows: TGTGCCAGCAGTTTATCCTGCTTGGGGTCCCCTAGCGGGAGGGTGGTAGAGACCCAGTACTTC. Translated: CASSLSCLGSPSGRVVETQYF.

V is TRBV20-1 and J is TRBJ2-2; the match to TRBD2 covers 7 bases. V shed 1 base, J shed 4 bases, and the junction held 9 bases outside the gene matches. The CDR3 is 16 residues long. CDR1 and CDR2 from the germline V gene are DFQATT and SNEGSKA (reference sequence). The CDR3 DNA follows: TGCAGTGCTAGAGTTTCGGGGGGACCGACCACCGGGGAGCTGTTTTTT. Encoded protein: CSARVSGGPTTGELFF.

Note on this clonotype: One base away lies a much larger clone, so this may be a sequencing read error. This chain links TRBV7-8 with TRBJ2-1; D possibly corresponds to TRBD2 (6 bases). The V end lost 6 bases, the J end lost 9 bases, and 18 bases lay between the germline ends. The CDR3 loop spans 14 amino acids. The germline V gene has CDR1 SGHVS and CDR2 FQNEAQ. The CDR3, as DNA: TGTGCCAGCAGTCAACCCTCGGGGGATGCTGAGCAGTTCTTC. Its protein is CASSQPSGDAEQFF.

This clonotype appeared many times. The chain links TRBV11-2 to TRBJ2-1, with 8 positions matching TRBD2. Germline trimming cut 5 bases from V and 0 bases from J; bases unmatched to any gene: 12. The V gene's germline CDR1 is SGHAT and CDR2 FQNNGV. This CDR3 has 18 residues. The CDR3 coding sequence is TGTGCCAGCAGCCGGTCCCATACTAGCGGACTCTCCTACAATGAGCAGTTCTTC. This encodes CASSRSHTSGLSYNEQFF.

This chain connects TRBV12-3 or TRBV12-4 to TRBJ2-3, with a possible D match to TRBD2 (7 bases). Trimming removed 2 bases at V and 2 bases at J, with 11 bases between. This CDR3 comprises 15 residues. CDR3 region: CASSLHGGATDTQYF. The CDR3 coding sequence is TGTGCCAGCAGTTTACATGGGGGGGCCACAGATACGCAGTATTTT.

The genes are TRBV25-1 and TRBJ2-1, with D possibly TRBD2 on 5 matching bases. The J call may be faulty, since TRBJ2-7 better matches the DNA end. The length of the CDR3 is 15 residues. In germline, CDR1 is MGHDK, CDR2 SYGVNS. The CDR3 DNA reads as TGTGCCAGCAGTGAGCGAGTAGCGACCTACAATGAGCAGTACTTC. It encodes CASSERVATYNEQYF.

This rearrangement joins TRBV5-1 to TRBJ2-2; 8 positions agree with TRBD1. Germline assignment: CDR1 SGHRS and CDR2 YFSETQ. The CDR3 has 15 residues. The trim removed 4 bases at V and 6 bases at J, leaving 8 bases unmatched. In DNA form, the CDR3 reads TGCGCCAGCAGCCCTGGACAGGGTTTAGCCGGGGAGCTGTTTTTT. Its protein is CASSPGQGLAGELFF.

The chain has TRBV12-3 or TRBV12-4 and TRBJ2-7; D is perhaps TRBD1 (6 bases). This CDR3 region has 13 residues. The V end lost 9 bases, the J end lost 1 base, and 13 bases lay between the germline ends. The CDR3 sequence: CASQGQASYEQYF. The DNA of the CDR3 is TGTGCCAGTCAGGGACAAGCGTCCTACGAGCAGTACTTC.

Many counts were recorded for this clonotype. The CDR3 protein is CASSYTTGRTEAFF. In DNA form, the CDR3 reads TGTGCCAGCAGTTACACGACAGGGAGAACTGAAGCTTTCTTT. V and J are TRBV6-6 and TRBJ1-1, with 7 bases fitting TRBD1. Germline loops: CDR1 MNHNY, CDR2 SVGAGI (reference sequence). The V and J ends lost 2 bases and 5 bases, in that order; junction bases with no gene match: 5. The CDR3 contains 14 residues.

This chain joins TRBV25-1 and TRBJ2-7, with D perhaps matching TRBD2 (6 bases). TRBJ2-5 matches the DNA end more closely, so the J call is doubtful. CDR3 size: 12 residues. The germline gives CDR1 MGHDK, CDR2 SYGVNS. The CDR3 spells CASSDGGETQYF. The CDR3 DNA is TGTGCCAGCAGTGATGGGGGGGAGACCCAGTACTTC.

This clonotype was detected ten times or more. This rearrangement joins TRBV18 to TRBJ2-7; D tentatively reads TRBD1 or TRBD2 (5 bases each). Trimming cost V 7 bases and J 3 bases, with 22 bases left between them. CDR3 length: 16 amino acids. Germline CDR1 reads KGHSH; CDR2 reads LQKENI. CDR3 nucleotide sequence: TGTGCCAGCTTCTCCCCGGGGACGGGTAACAGCTACGAGCAGTACTTC. This encodes CASFSPGTGNSYEQYF.